A single sample gave rise to the 6 T cell receptor beta chains below, sequenced in a study of vaccination effects on CD4 cells after COVID-19. Under the ViraFEST assay, PBMC were stimulated with viral peptide pools so that antigen-specific CD4+ T cells expanded. Sequencing was performed afterwards. The authors isolated CD4+ T cells after roughly eleven days of culture. Which antigens these TCRs recognize remains unknown. Method: immunoSEQ multiplex PCR; TCRdb's copy keeps in-frame clones and lacks some. In the table there are about 19,000 clones, 70% of which are singletons. The source was CD4+ T cells from PBMCs cultured with HCoV-229E spike peptides, collected before COVID-19 vaccination. Every receptor here comes from a human donor who received a COVID-19 vaccine.

This clone has a single count. The chain carries TRBV18 and TRBJ1-2, with TRBD1 matching 7 bases. Germline trimming cut 4 bases from V and 7 bases from J; bases unmatched to any gene: 12. This CDR3 is 15 amino acids long. CDR1 is KGHSH and CDR2 is LQKENI in the germline V gene. The CDR3 spells CASSLDRRLKLGYTF. The DNA for the CDR3 is TGTGCCAGCTCACTGGACAGGCGCCTCAAACTTGGCTACACCTTC.

This clone was counted only a few times. CDR3 coding DNA: TGTGCCAGCAGCTCATGGGTGGGAGACAATGAAAAACTGTTTTTT. The encoded protein is CASSSWVGDNEKLFF. This chain connects TRBV7-9 to TRBJ1-4; D gene unclear. V shed 4 bases and J shed 5 bases, with 14 bases lying between them. Germline lookup yields CDR1 SEHNR and CDR2 FQNEAQ (reference sequence). This CDR3 has 15 amino acids. Using reference TRBV7-9 and TRBJ1-4 for the parts outside the CDR3, the full variable domain is DTGVSQNPRHKITKRGQNVTFRCDPISEHNRLYWYRQTLGQGPEFLTYFQNEAQLEKSRLLSDRFSAERPKGSFSTLEIQRTEQGDSAMYLCASSSWVGDNEKLFFGSGTQLSVL.

The chain has TRBV5-8 and TRBJ2-5; 8 nucleotides match TRBD2. Germline values: CDR1 SGHTS, CDR2 YDEGEE. CDR3 length: 16 residues. V trimming: 1 base; J trimming: 1 base; junction bases outside the gene matches: 6. CDR3 nucleotide sequence: TGTGCCAGCAGCTTGTGGACGGGGGGGCTCCAAGAGACCCAGTACTTC. It yields the protein CASSLWTGGLQETQYF.

The V and J genes are TRBV6-6 and TRBJ1-2; D possibly corresponds to TRBD1 (5 bases). This CDR3 spans 12 amino acids. Trimming removed 8 bases from V and 2 bases from J, with 9 bases in between. Germline V gene lookup returns CDR1 MNHNY and CDR2 SVGAGI (reference sequence). CDR3 amino acids: CASGQSNYGYTF. CDR3 bases: TGTGCCAGCGGACAATCAAACTATGGCTACACCTTC.

The rearrangement uses TRBV5-6 and TRBJ1-3, with D unclear. Per the germline V gene, CDR1 is SGHDT and CDR2 is YYEEEE. Trimming shortened V by 5 bases and J by 0 bases, and 15 bases separated the two germline ends. This CDR3 comprises 16 residues. The chain's CDR3 is CASRRRPTNSGNTIYF. The CDR3 DNA sequence: TGTGCCAGCAGGCGCCGACCAACCAACTCTGGAAACACCATATATTTT.

The chain links TRBV6-5 to TRBJ2-1; 9 bases fit TRBD2. CDR3 length: 14 amino acids. Losses at the gene ends were 6 bases for V and 3 bases for J; bases not matched to a gene: 3. Germline values: CDR1 MNHEY, CDR2 SVGAGI. CDR3 region: CASSGGGDYNEQFF. CDR3 nucleotide sequence: TGTGCCAGCAGCGGCGGGGGGGACTACAATGAGCAGTTCTTC.